Each of the 18 T cell receptor beta chains below was sequenced from the same sample in a study of regulatory T cells in long-lasting Graves disease. Sample time point: newly diagnosed GD, antithyroid drugs for less than 3 months. The TCR library was made from RNA that had been extracted from PBMCs in TRIzol. With iRepertoire HTBI primers and Arm-PCR of CDR3 regions, TCR beta libraries were built. TCRdb passed the multiplex PCR reads through MiXCR, listing each CDR3 protein once. The table includes a few hundred thousand distinct CDR3 sequences, 15% to 20% detected once. In addition, the sample was reused for a study of T cells in Graves' hyperthyroidism and ophthalmopathy.

Material: peripheral blood mononuclear cells (PBMCs), obtained at new diagnosis, from a patient treated with antithyroid drugs. The receptors come from a young woman with Graves disease.

The rearrangement joins TRBV27 to TRBJ2-7; a weak D match, TRBD1 (7 bases). Germline V gives CDR1 MNHEY, CDR2 SMNVEV (reference sequence). Trimming removed 2 bases from V and 4 bases from J, with 15 bases in between. The CDR3 consists of 15 residues. The CDR3 DNA follows: TGTGCCAGCAGTTTAGATGGAGGGGGCTATTACGAGCAGTACTTC. Amino acid sequence: CASSLDGGGYYEQYF.

This clonotype was counted at least ten times. The germline gene is not matched at one end of the junction; a read error may be the cause. The rearrangement joins TRBV5-1 to TRBJ1-1; D might be TRBD1 (5 bases). The CDR3 consists of 14 residues. Germline-derived CDR1 and CDR2 are SGHRS and YFSETQ. CDR3 sequence (DNA): TGTGCCAGCACGGGGAGGGGCGGGAGCACTGAAGCTTTCTTT. Residues: CASTGRGGSTEAFF. Drawing the rest from reference TRBV5-1 and TRBJ1-1, the complete variable domain is KAGVTQTPRYLIKTRGQQVTLSCSPISGHRSVSWYQQTPGQGLQFLFEYFSETQRNKGNFPGRFSGRQFSNSRSEMNVSTLELGDSALYLCASTGRGGSTEAFFGQGTRLTVV.

The chain joins TRBV4-1 to TRBJ2-7; D ambiguous. The V gene lost 1 base and the J gene lost 11 bases, with 9 bases spanning the gap. The V gene's germline CDR1 is MGHRA and CDR2 YSYEKL. The CDR3 is 11 amino acids. The CDR3 spells CASSQGRSEYF. The CDR3 DNA is TGCGCCAGCAGCCAAGGCCGATCGGAGTACTTC.

This clonotype was detected a few times. This chain connects TRBV4-1 to TRBJ1-2, with TRBD1 as a possible D gene (5 bases). Trimming shortened V by 0 bases and J by 8 bases, and 13 bases separated the two germline ends. In germline, CDR1 is MGHRA, CDR2 YSYEKL. The CDR3 is 14 amino acids. In DNA, the CDR3 is TGCGCCAGCAGCCAAGATAGGGGCAGGGCGGGCTACACCTTC. It translates to CASSQDRGRAGYTF.

Many counts were recorded for this clonotype. This chain connects TRBV20-1 to TRBJ2-7, with TRBD1 matching over 9 bases. With 5 bases clipped from V and 1 base from J, the junction kept 9 bases outside the gene matches. There are 15 residues in the CDR3. Per germline, CDR1 DFQATT and CDR2 SNEGSKA (reference sequence). The CDR3 bases are TGCAGTGCTTGGATCGGACAGGGGATTTCCTACGAGCAGTACTTC. Its translation is CSAWIGQGISYEQYF.

V gene TRBV19 combines with J gene TRBJ2-1, with D perhaps TRBD2 (7 bases). The CDR3 has 14 amino acids. Trimming removed 5 bases from V and 4 bases from J, with 12 bases in between. Germline V lookup: CDR1 LNHDA, CDR2 SQIVND (reference sequence). CDR3: CASSRGAGYNEQFF. The CDR3 bases are TGTGCCAGTAGTCGGGGGGCGGGATACAATGAGCAGTTCTTC.

V gene TRBV4-2 combines with J gene TRBJ1-1, with D maybe TRBD1 (5 bases). V was shortened by 0 bases and J by 6 bases, with 17 bases between the two germline ends. CDR1 and CDR2 from the germline V gene are LGHNA and YNFKEQ. This CDR3 is built from 16 residues. The CDR3 region is CASSQEMAGQRAEAFF. The CDR3 region has the DNA TGTGCCAGCAGCCAAGAAATGGCAGGGCAAAGAGCTGAAGCTTTCTTT.

This clonotype was seen a few times. The chain employs TRBV12-3 or TRBV12-4 and TRBJ2-7; weak D call: TRBD1 (6 bases). The germline V and J ends were trimmed by 6 bases and 5 bases, with 14 bases remaining between them. The CDR3 runs 13 residues. The CDR3 DNA follows: TGTGCCAGCAGATTACAGGGTTTCGACGAGCAGTACTTC. It encodes CASRLQGFDEQYF.

This clonotype occurred many times. The rearrangement links TRBV29-1 to TRBJ2-5, with D perhaps TRBD2 (6 bases). Germline V CDR1 and CDR2: SQVTM, ANQGSEA. V was clipped by 5 bases and J by 0 bases, with 13 bases between them. This CDR3 is 14 amino acids long. CDR3 sequence reads: CSVPGVAYQETQYF. The CDR3 DNA reads as TGCAGCGTTCCGGGGGTCGCGTACCAAGAGACCCAGTACTTC.

This clonotype showed up many times. Sequence at one end of the junction differs from germline and may be a read error. This rearrangement joins TRBV3-1 to TRBJ1-1; D unclear. Per the germline V gene, CDR1 is LGHDT and CDR2 is YNNKEL (reference sequence). The CDR3 sequence is 11 residues long. CDR3 sequence reads: CASSQDTEAFF. The CDR3 region has the DNA TGTGCCAGCAGCCAAGACACCGAAGCTTTCTTT.

This clonotype appeared many times. CDR3 coding DNA: TGTGCCAGCAAAACAGGGCGTGAGCAGTACTTC. As protein: CASKTGREQYF. The V and J genes are TRBV6-2 or TRBV6-3 and TRBJ2-7; a possible D gene is TRBD1 (6 bases). Deletions cut 7 bases from V and 7 bases from J, with 11 bases between. Germline V CDR1 and CDR2: MNHEY, SVGEGT. CDR3 size: 11 residues.

This clonotype was detected ten times or more. V gene TRBV6-1 combines with J gene TRBJ1-5, with D unresolved. The CDR3 contains 15 residues. Trimming took 6 bases from V and 0 from J, leaving 12 bases between them. Germline values: CDR1 MNHNS, CDR2 SASEGT. The chain's CDR3 is CASRPQGYSNQPQHF. CDR3 coding DNA: TGTGCCAGCAGACCCCAAGGATATAGCAATCAGCCCCAGCATTTT.

This clonotype showed up just a few times. A far larger clone is only one base removed, so a read error is likely. The V gene is TRBV6-6, the J gene TRBJ1-1, with D perhaps matching TRBD1 (5 bases). The CDR3 spans 14 residues. Germline V gene lookup returns CDR1 MNHNY and CDR2 SVGAGI (reference sequence). CDR3 sequence: CASSYSGGVTGAFF. Written as DNA, the CDR3 is TGTGCCAGCAGTTACTCGGGAGGGGTAACTGGAGCTTTCTTT.

There are many counts of this clonotype. At one end, the junction sequence differs from germline, possibly due to a read error. The V call is TRBV7-2, the J call TRBJ2-7, with TRBD2 as a possible D gene (6 bases). The germline V gene has CDR1 SGHTA and CDR2 FQGNSA. There are 13 residues in the CDR3. The CDR3 loop is CASSLEGGARALF. CDR3 DNA: TGTGCCAGCAGCTTAGAGGGCGGGGCCCGCGCTCTGTTC.

V and J are TRBV6-1 and TRBJ2-5; D remains ambiguous. Germline loops: CDR1 MNHNS, CDR2 SASEGT. Trimming cost V 5 bases and J 5 bases, with 12 bases left between them. The CDR3 loop spans 13 amino acids. The CDR3 is CASSTTAEETQYF. CDR3 nucleotides: TGTGCCAGCAGTACCACCGCGGAGGAGACCCAGTACTTC.

This clonotype was seen at least ten times. The CDR3 protein is CSVRSGANQPQHF. As DNA, the CDR3 is TGCAGCGTCAGGAGCGGGGCCAATCAGCCCCAGCATTTT. The gene calls are TRBV29-1 and TRBJ1-5; a possible D gene is TRBD1 (5 bases). Trimming took 6 bases from V and 3 from J, leaving 12 bases between them. CDR1 is SQVTM, CDR2 ANQGSEA, per germline. The CDR3 has 13 residues. Using reference TRBV29-1 and TRBJ1-5 for the parts outside the CDR3, the full variable domain is SAVISQKPSRDICQRGTSLTIQCQVDSQVTMMFWYRQQPGQSLTLIATANQGSEATYESGFVIDKFPISRPNLTFSTLTVSNMSPEDSSIYLCSVRSGANQPQHFGDGTRLSIL.

The chain recombines TRBV20-1 with TRBJ2-1; either TRBD1 or TRBD2 may fit D (5 bases each). Germline assignment: CDR1 DFQATT and CDR2 SNEGSKA (reference sequence). This CDR3 is 13 amino acids long. The V gene lost 7 bases and the J gene lost 8 bases, with 18 bases spanning the gap. The CDR3: CSVTGGGTDEQFF. The CDR3 nucleotides are TGCAGTGTCACTGGTGGGGGAACCGATGAGCAGTTCTTC.

This clonotype was picked up many times. The chain recombines TRBV20-1 with TRBJ2-5; 10 nucleotides line up with TRBD1. J gave up 0 bases and V 6 bases, and 4 bases lay outside the gene matches. Germline CDR1 is DFQATT and CDR2 is SNEGSKA (reference sequence). This CDR3 region has 14 residues. The CDR3 DNA reads as TGCAGTGCACCGGGACAGGGGTACCAAGAGACCCAGTACTTC. It is translated as CSAPGQGYQETQYF.